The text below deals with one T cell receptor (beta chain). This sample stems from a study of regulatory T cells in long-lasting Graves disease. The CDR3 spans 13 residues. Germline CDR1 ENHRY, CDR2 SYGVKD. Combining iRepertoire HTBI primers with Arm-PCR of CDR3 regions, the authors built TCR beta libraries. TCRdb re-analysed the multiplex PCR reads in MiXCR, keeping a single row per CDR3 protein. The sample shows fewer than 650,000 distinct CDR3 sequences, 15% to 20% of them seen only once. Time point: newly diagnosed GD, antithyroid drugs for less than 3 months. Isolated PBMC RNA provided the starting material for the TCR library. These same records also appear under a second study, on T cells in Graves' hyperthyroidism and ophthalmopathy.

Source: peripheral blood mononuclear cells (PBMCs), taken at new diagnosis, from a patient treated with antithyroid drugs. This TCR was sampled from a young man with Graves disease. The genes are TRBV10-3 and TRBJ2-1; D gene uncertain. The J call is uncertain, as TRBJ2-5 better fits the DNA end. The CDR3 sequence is CAISESQKETQYF. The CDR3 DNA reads TGTGCCATCAGTGAGTCACAGAAAGAGACCCAGTACTTC.